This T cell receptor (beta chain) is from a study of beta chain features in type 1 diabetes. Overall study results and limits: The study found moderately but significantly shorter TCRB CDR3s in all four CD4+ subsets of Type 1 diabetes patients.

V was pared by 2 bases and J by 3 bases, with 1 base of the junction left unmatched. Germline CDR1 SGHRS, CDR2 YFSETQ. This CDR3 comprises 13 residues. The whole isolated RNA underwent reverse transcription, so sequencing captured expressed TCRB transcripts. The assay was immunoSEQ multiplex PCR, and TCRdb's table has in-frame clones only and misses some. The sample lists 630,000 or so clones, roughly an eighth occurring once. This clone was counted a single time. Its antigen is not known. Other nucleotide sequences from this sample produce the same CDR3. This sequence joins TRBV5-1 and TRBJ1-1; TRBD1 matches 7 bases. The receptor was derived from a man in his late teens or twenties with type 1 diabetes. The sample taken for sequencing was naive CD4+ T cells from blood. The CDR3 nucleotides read TGCGCCAGCAGCTTAACAGGGGACACTGAAGCTTTCTTT. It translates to CASSLTGDTEAFF.